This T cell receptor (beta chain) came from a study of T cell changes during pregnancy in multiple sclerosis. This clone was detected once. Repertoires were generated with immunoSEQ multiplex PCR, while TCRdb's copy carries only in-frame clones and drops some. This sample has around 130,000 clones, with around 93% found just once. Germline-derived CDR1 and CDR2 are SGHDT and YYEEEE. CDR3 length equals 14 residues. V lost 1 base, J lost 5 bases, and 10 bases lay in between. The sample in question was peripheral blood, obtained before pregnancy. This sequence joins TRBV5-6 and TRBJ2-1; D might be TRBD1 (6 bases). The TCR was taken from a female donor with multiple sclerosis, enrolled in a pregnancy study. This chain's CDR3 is CASSLPTGNNEQFF. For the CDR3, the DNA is TGTGCCAGCAGCTTGCCGACAGGAAACAATGAGCAGTTCTTC.